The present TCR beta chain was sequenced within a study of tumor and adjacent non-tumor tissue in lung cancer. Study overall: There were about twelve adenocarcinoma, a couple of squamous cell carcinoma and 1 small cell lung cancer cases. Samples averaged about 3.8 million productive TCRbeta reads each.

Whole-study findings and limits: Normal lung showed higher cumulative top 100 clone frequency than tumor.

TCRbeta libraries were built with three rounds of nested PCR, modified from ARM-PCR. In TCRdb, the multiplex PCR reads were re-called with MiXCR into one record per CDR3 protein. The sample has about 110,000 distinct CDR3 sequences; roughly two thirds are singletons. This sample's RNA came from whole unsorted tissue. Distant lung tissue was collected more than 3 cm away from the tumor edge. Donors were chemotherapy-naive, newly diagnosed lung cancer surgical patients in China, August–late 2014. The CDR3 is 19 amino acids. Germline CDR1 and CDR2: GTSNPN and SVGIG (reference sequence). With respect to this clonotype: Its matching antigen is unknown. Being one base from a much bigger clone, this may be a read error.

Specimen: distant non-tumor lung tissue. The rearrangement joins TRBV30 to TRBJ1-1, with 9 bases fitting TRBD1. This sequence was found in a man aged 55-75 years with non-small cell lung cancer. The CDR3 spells CACSAWGGQGSTAAHEAFF. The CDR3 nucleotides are TGTGCCTGTAGTGCCTGGGGTGGACAGGGGTCTACAGCGGCTCATGAAGCTTTCTTT.